The source of this T cell receptor beta chain is a study of T cell responses to AZD1222 COVID-19 vaccine. Clones were read by immunoSEQ multiplex PCR, and TCRdb kept only the in-frame ones, dropping some. In the table there are over 100,000 clones, roughly 80% of which are singletons. Study-level points and caveats: Reportedly, nearly half the spike-specific TCRs target unmutated variant regions. Repertoires were collected only later (after the peak T cell response had occurred).

With respect to this clone: Antigen specificity is unknown.

The clonotype originates from an adult in good health. The source was peripheral blood, collected on day 0 of AZD1222 vaccination.

The CDR3 sequence: CASSLNGVSRSQYEQYF. CDR3 nucleotide sequence: TGTGCCAGCAGCTTAAACGGGGTGAGTCGATCACAATACGAGCAGTACTTC. This chain uses TRBV13 with TRBJ2-7, with D maybe TRBD2 (5 bases). Germline V CDR1 and CDR2: PRHDT, FYEKMQ (reference sequence). Trimming took off 2 bases at V and 4 bases at J, with 21 bases between the two ends. The CDR3 spans 17 residues.